This T cell receptor beta chain was sequenced during a study of human T cells and chemical hapten exposure. The wider study: Recorded diagnoses among the mostly female patients were alopecia areata, totalis or universalis.

Noted time point: patch test 2, 6 weeks after DPC sensitization. The treatment denotes: therapeutic diphenylcyclopropenone sensitization with weekly scalp DPC. Blood draws preceded each patch test application. CDR3 size: 14 residues. Germline V gives CDR1 MNHEY, CDR2 SMNVEV (reference sequence). The V gene lost 3 bases and the J gene lost 4 bases, with 10 bases spanning the gap. Library construction involved attaching unique molecular identifiers to individual cDNA molecules, which allowed quantitative, reproducible TCR counting. TCRdb ran MiXCR on the RACE reads and lists one entry per CDR3 protein. The data contain 80,000 to 95,000 distinct CDR3 sequences, approximately 9.9% of them singletons.

The specimen was whole blood, collected in connection with sensitization to the hapten diphenylcyclopropenone (DPC). This TCR was recovered from a man between 40 and 49 years old with alopecia areata. Some clones in this sample may be carry-over from other donors' samples. V and J are TRBV27 and TRBJ1-5; D may be TRBD1 (5 bases). The CDR3 bases are TGTGCCAGCAGTTTCGCAGGGCTGAATCAGCCCCAGCATTTT. This gives the protein CASSFAGLNQPQHF.